This note documents a single TCR beta chain sequence. The antigen is unknown. The data were produced by immunoSEQ multiplex PCR, yet TCRdb's version contains in-frame clones alone and is incomplete. The profile covers approximately 52,000 clones, with 82% appearing a single time and 3% to 4.5% taken by the ten largest. These data come from a study of OX40 agonist ivuxolimab in advanced cancers. Regarding the study as a whole: Among T cells, CD8+ cells averaged more expanded clones than CD4+ cells.

The ends were cut back, 0 bases at V and 4 bases at J, with 13 bases in the middle. CDR3 size: 16 residues. From germline, CDR1 is SGHAT and CDR2 FQNNGV. The source was CD4+ or CD8+ T cells sorted from blood, collected in a trial of the OX40 agonist ivuxolimab. This TCR was recovered from an adult with an advanced solid tumor such as melanoma, head and neck, liver or kidney cancer. This chain links TRBV11-2 with TRBJ1-3; tentative D call: TRBD1 (5 bases). As DNA, the CDR3 is TGTGCCAGCAGCTTAGATCGGGGGAACAGCGGAAACACCATATATTTT. Translated, it gives CASSLDRGNSGNTIYF. The full variable domain, rest sourced from reference TRBV11-2 and TRBJ1-3, is EAGVAQSPRYKIIEKRQSVAFWCNPISGHATLYWYQQILGQGPKLLIQFQNNGVVDDSQLPKDRFSAERLKGVDSTLKIQPAKLEDSAVYLCASSLDRGNSGNTIYFGEGSWLTVV.